The 8 T cell receptor beta chains presented below share a single source sample, sequenced in a study of cytomegalovirus exposure and HLA in healthy donors. It was with 60 Vbeta and 13 Jbeta primers that the PCR ran. TCRdb's table, derived via immunoSEQ multiplex PCR, lists solely in-frame clones and lacks some. The sample yields around 130,000 clones, 85% to 90% seen once. Sequenced: PBMCs. The receptor set was obtained from a woman in her twenties or thirties in good health and CMV-seropositive.

This clone was seen once. The V gene is TRBV5-1, the J gene TRBJ2-3; D is perhaps TRBD1 (7 bases). The CDR3 has 15 residues. Germline V CDR1 and CDR2: SGHRS, YFSETQ. V shed 4 bases and J shed 4 bases, with 16 bases lying between them. The CDR3 region is CASSLGQGGADTQYF. For the CDR3, the DNA is TGCGCCAGCAGCCTCGGGCAGGGGGGCGCAGATACGCAGTATTTT.

The chain has TRBV19 and TRBJ1-1; possible D gene TRBD1, 6 bases. The CDR3 loop spans 13 amino acids. Germline V gene lookup returns CDR1 LNHDA and CDR2 SQIVND (reference sequence). Deletions cut 8 bases from V and 5 bases from J, with 15 bases between. The CDR3 DNA reads as TGTGCCAGTCTCACCCCAGGGGAAACTGAAGCTTTCTTT. Translating it yields CASLTPGETEAFF.

This clone was seen just once. CDR3 DNA: TGCAGCGTTGAAGAACCGGGTTGGAACACTGAAGCTTTCTTT. It specifies CSVEEPGWNTEAFF. The rearrangement links TRBV29-1 to TRBJ1-1; no firm D call. Trimming shortened V by 0 bases and J by 1 base, and 9 bases separated the two germline ends. The germline V gene has CDR1 SQVTM and CDR2 ANQGSEA. This CDR3 has 14 residues.

This clone has a single count. The chain links TRBV5-4 to TRBJ2-1, with D maybe TRBD1 (6 bases). Germline CDR1 and CDR2: SGHNT and YYREEE (reference sequence). The CDR3 loop spans 15 amino acids. Trimming removed 2 bases at V and 7 bases at J, with 16 bases between. The CDR3 loop reads CASSLGGPLQNEQFF. As DNA, the CDR3 is TGTGCCAGCAGCTTAGGGGGTCCGCTGCAAAATGAGCAGTTCTTC.

The V call is TRBV5-6, the J call TRBJ2-7; 11 bases map to TRBD1. Trimming cost V 2 bases and J 10 bases; bases outside gene matches: 8. CDR3 length: 14 residues. Looked up from germline, CDR1 is SGHDT and CDR2 is YYEEEE. CDR3 protein: CASSFQGGQGAQYF. CDR3 in DNA: TGTGCCAGCAGCTTCCAAGGAGGACAGGGGGCCCAGTACTTC.

This chain connects TRBV7-8 to TRBJ1-1; TRBD1 might be the D (5 bases). The CDR3 runs to 13 residues. Germline V gives CDR1 SGHVS, CDR2 FQNEAQ. V lost 5 bases and J 1 base, leaving 8 bases between the germline ends. DNA of the CDR3: TGTGCCAGCAGCCCTACAGGGAACACTGAAGCTTTCTTT. This encodes CASSPTGNTEAFF.

The chain couples TRBV11-3 to TRBJ1-1; D not resolved. The germline V and J ends were trimmed by 2 bases and 2 bases, with 9 bases remaining between them. Looked up from germline, CDR1 is SGHNT and CDR2 is YENEEA. The CDR3 is 14 amino acids. The CDR3 coding sequence is TGTGCCAGCAGCTTATCCGGGAGTAACACTGAAGCTTTCTTT. It is translated as CASSLSGSNTEAFF.

As to this clone: The same CDR3 is also encoded by other DNA sequences in this sample. J is TRBJ1-1 and V is TRBV5-1, with D possibly being TRBD1 (6 bases). Germline V lookup: CDR1 SGHRS, CDR2 YFSETQ. This CDR3 is 14 amino acids long. V gave up 0 bases and J gave up 3 bases, with 9 bases separating them. CDR3 amino acids: CASSLVAGDTEAFF. The CDR3 coding sequence is TGCGCCAGCAGCTTGGTGGCAGGGGACACTGAAGCTTTCTTT.